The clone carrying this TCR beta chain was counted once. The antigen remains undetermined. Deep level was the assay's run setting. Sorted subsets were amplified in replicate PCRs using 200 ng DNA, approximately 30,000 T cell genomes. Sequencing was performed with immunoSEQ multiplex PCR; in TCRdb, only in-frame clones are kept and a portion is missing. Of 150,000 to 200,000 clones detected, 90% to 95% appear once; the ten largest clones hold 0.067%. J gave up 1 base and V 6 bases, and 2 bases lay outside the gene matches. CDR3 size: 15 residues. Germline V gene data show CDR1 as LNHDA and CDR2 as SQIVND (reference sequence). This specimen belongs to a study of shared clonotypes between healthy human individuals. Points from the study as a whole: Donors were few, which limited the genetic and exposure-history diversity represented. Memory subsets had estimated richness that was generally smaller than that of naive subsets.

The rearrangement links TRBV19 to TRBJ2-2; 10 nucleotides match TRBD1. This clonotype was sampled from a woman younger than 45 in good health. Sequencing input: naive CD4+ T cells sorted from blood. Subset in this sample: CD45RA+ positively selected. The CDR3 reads CASRGTGENTGELFF. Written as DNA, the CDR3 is TGTGCCAGTAGGGGGACAGGGGAGAACACCGGGGAGCTGTTTTTT.